One sample yielded the 27 T cell receptor beta chains listed below, sequenced in a study of blood T cell repertoires in COVID-19. Here immunoSEQ multiplex PCR was the method, and the copy in TCRdb shows in-frame clones only, minus some. Among some 390,000 clones, 87% were seen once, and the ten largest hold over 2%. The specimen was peripheral blood. The receptors shown here come from a woman aged 60-70 years with COVID-19, enrolled during active disease.

The V gene is TRBV18, the J gene TRBJ1-2; D might be TRBD1 (6 bases). Per the germline V gene, CDR1 is KGHSH and CDR2 is LQKENI. The CDR3 spans 17 residues. Between the trimmed V and J ends, which lost 2 bases and 1 base, there was a span of 17 bases. The CDR3 DNA is TGTGCCAGCTCACCAGAAGAGACAGGACTCCTTAACTATGGCTACACCTTC. Residues: CASSPEETGLLNYGYTF.

The chain has TRBV19 and TRBJ1-2, with no clear D. CDR1 is LNHDA, CDR2 SQIVND, per germline (reference sequence). Trimming cost V 9 bases and J 2 bases, with 13 bases left between them. This CDR3 has 13 amino acids. This CDR3 reads CASQSGRNYGYTF. The CDR3 DNA follows: TGTGCCAGCCAAAGCGGCCGGAACTATGGCTACACCTTC.

This clone came up once. The chain links TRBV24-1 to TRBJ2-2; D is possibly TRBD1 (6 bases). V was trimmed by 4 bases and J by 4 bases, leaving 12 bases between them. CDR3 size: 15 residues. Looked up from germline, CDR1 is KGHDR and CDR2 is SFDVKD. CDR3 DNA: TGTGCCACCAGTGACCCTGGACAGCCCACCGGGGAGCTGTTTTTT. It is translated as CATSDPGQPTGELFF.

J is TRBJ1-2 and V is TRBV18; 10 bases agree with TRBD1. The germline V gene encodes CDR1 KGHSH and CDR2 LQKENI. This CDR3 contains 16 residues. Unmatched junction bases numbered 8, after V lost 3 bases and J lost 4 bases. Written as DNA, the CDR3 is TGTGCCAGCTCACCTCTTCGGACAGGGGGTGGCTATGGCTACACCTTC. It specifies CASSPLRTGGGYGYTF.

The chain employs TRBV29-1 and TRBJ2-7, with 8 bases identical to TRBD1. CDR3 length: 14 residues. Germline V gene lookup returns CDR1 SQVTM and CDR2 ANQGSEA. Trimming removed 4 bases from V and 2 bases from J; junction bases left unmatched: 7. The CDR3 loop reads CSVVGQGLAYEQYF. CDR3 DNA: TGCAGCGTTGTCGGACAGGGTCTCGCCTACGAGCAGTACTTC.

This sequence joins TRBV19 and TRBJ2-3; TRBD1 is a possible D gene (5 bases). Germline V gene lookup returns CDR1 LNHDA and CDR2 SQIVND (reference sequence). Trimming took 10 bases from V and 2 from J, leaving 16 bases between them. The CDR3 runs 14 residues. The CDR3: CATRRGDPTDTQYF. The CDR3 DNA follows: TGTGCCACCCGAAGGGGCGACCCCACAGATACGCAGTATTTT.

The V and J genes are TRBV2 and TRBJ1-2; 11 positions match TRBD1. This CDR3 is 15 amino acids long. From germline, CDR1 is SNHLY and CDR2 FYNNEI. The J segment lost 8 bases and the V segment lost 6 bases, leaving 11 bases of the junction unmatched. For the CDR3, the DNA is TGTGCCAGCAGCGGTCCCGGGACAGGGGGAAGAGGCTACACCTTC. Protein sequence: CASSGPGTGGRGYTF.

V is TRBV3-1 (or the pseudogene TRBV3-2) and J is TRBJ2-7, with D maybe TRBD1 (5 bases). Trimming removed 4 bases from V and 2 bases from J, with 18 bases in between. This CDR3 region has 16 residues. Per the germline V gene, CDR1 is LGHDT and CDR2 is YNNKEL (reference sequence). DNA for the CDR3: TGTGCCAGCAGCCGGAACCCGCTACAGGTAACCTACGAGCAGTACTTC. Amino acids: CASSRNPLQVTYEQYF.

The chain links TRBV10-3 to TRBJ1-5; maybe TRBD1 (5 bases). Germline assignment: CDR1 ENHRY and CDR2 SYGVKD. This CDR3 has 14 amino acids. V lost 6 bases and J 4 bases, leaving 13 bases between the germline ends. The CDR3, as DNA: TGTGCCATCAGGGAGACCGGGGGAAATCAGCCCCAGCATTTT. It codes for CAIRETGGNQPQHF.

The V and J genes are TRBV9 and TRBJ2-3; TRBD1 agrees at 7 bases. The CDR3 runs 16 residues. With 3 bases clipped from V and 2 bases from J, the junction kept 9 bases outside the gene matches. CDR1 is SGDLS, CDR2 YYNGEE, per germline. CDR3: CASSARFTGATDTQYF. The CDR3 bases are TGTGCCAGCAGCGCCCGGTTCACAGGGGCCACAGATACGCAGTATTTT.

V usage is TRBV24-1 and J usage is TRBJ2-5; 8 nucleotides align to TRBD2. V was clipped by 4 bases and J by 2 bases; unmatched bases: 8. CDR1 and CDR2 (germline): KGHDR, SFDVKD. CDR3 length: 16 amino acids. CDR3 loop: CATSDHGGGTQETQYF. CDR3 nucleotides: TGTGCCACCAGTGACCACGGGGGGGGGACACAAGAGACCCAGTACTTC.

This clone occurred once. The rearrangement links TRBV4-2 to TRBJ2-2, with D possibly TRBD2 on 6 matching bases. V shed 0 bases and J shed 6 bases, with 8 bases lying between them. CDR1 LGHNA and CDR2 YNFKEQ come from the germline V gene. The CDR3 covers 14 residues. The DNA for the CDR3 is TGTGCCAGCAGCCAAGATCGGGGGTCCGGGGAGCTGTTTTTT. Encoded protein: CASSQDRGSGELFF.

At least ten counts were recorded for this clone. The J gene is TRBJ1-2, the V gene TRBV6-5; D is ambiguous. Trimming shortened V by 10 bases and J by 0 bases, and 18 bases separated the two germline ends. CDR3 length equals 15 residues. Germline V CDR1 and CDR2: MNHEY, SVGAGI. The CDR3 reads CAMSRENGPNYGYTF. The CDR3, as DNA: TGTGCCATGTCCCGGGAAAACGGTCCTAACTATGGCTACACCTTC.

In this sample, this clone turned up a few times. The CDR3 spells CASSRGQGNTGELFF. CDR3 sequence (DNA): TGTGCCAGCAGCCGCGGACAGGGTAACACCGGGGAGCTGTTTTTT. The chain couples TRBV11-2 to TRBJ2-2, with 8 positions matching TRBD1. J was trimmed by 2 bases and V by 5 bases; bases with no gene match: 4. CDR3 length: 15 residues. Germline V lookup: CDR1 SGHAT, CDR2 FQNNGV.

This rearrangement joins TRBV18 to TRBJ1-5; D remains ambiguous. The germline V gene encodes CDR1 KGHSH and CDR2 LQKENI. The CDR3 has 13 residues. V was pared by 3 bases and J by 6 bases, with 9 bases between. The CDR3 nucleotides are TGTGCCAGCTCACCCGACTCGATTCAGCCCCAGCATTTT. As protein: CASSPDSIQPQHF.

This sequence joins TRBV19 and TRBJ1-5; no definite D call. V lost 4 bases to trimming and J lost 5 bases, with 12 bases between them. The V gene's germline CDR1 is LNHDA and CDR2 SQIVND (reference sequence). The CDR3 runs 14 residues. The chain's CDR3 is CASSSETMDQPQHF. CDR3 nucleotides: TGTGCCAGTAGTAGCGAGACAATGGATCAGCCCCAGCATTTT.

The J gene is TRBJ2-7, the V gene TRBV6-2 or TRBV6-3; D is possibly TRBD2 (5 bases). The CDR3 is 15 residues long. The germline V and J ends were trimmed by 2 bases and 1 base, with 12 bases remaining between them. Germline lookup yields CDR1 MNHEY and CDR2 SVGEGT. The CDR3 loop is CASSYLPSGSYEQYF. DNA of the CDR3: TGTGCCAGCAGTTACCTTCCGAGCGGTTCCTACGAGCAGTACTTC.

The CDR3 coding sequence is TGCGCCAGCAGCTTGGGCGGACTAGCGGGGCAAGAGACCCAGTACTTC. Its translation: CASSLGGLAGQETQYF. The chain combines TRBV5-1 with TRBJ2-5; the match to TRBD2 covers 12 bases. CDR3 length equals 16 residues. Per germline, CDR1 SGHRS and CDR2 YFSETQ. Unmatched junction bases numbered 2, after V lost 0 bases and J lost 2 bases.

The V gene is TRBV27, the J gene TRBJ1-4; no reliable D call. Per the germline V gene, CDR1 is MNHEY and CDR2 is SMNVEV (reference sequence). The V end lost 5 bases, the J end lost 8 bases, and 18 bases lay between the germline ends. The CDR3 runs to 15 residues. The CDR3 spells CASSPLRSLEEKLFF. The CDR3 nucleotides are TGTGCCAGCAGTCCCCTGCGGAGCCTTGAGGAAAAACTGTTTTTT.

A single count supports this clone. V usage is TRBV10-2 and J usage is TRBJ1-1; 8 bases map to TRBD1. Looked up from germline, CDR1 is WSHSY and CDR2 is SAAADI. Losses at the gene ends were 6 bases for V and 1 base for J; bases not matched to a gene: 4. This CDR3 is 14 amino acids long. The CDR3: CASRSGTGNTEAFF. CDR3 DNA sequence: TGCGCCAGCAGATCTGGGACAGGGAACACTGAAGCTTTCTTT.

The rearrangement links TRBV18 to TRBJ1-1, with 7 bases lining up with TRBD1. The CDR3 consists of 14 residues. Trimming at V came to 2 bases and at J to 4 bases, leaving 4 bases not matched to a gene. Germline V lookup: CDR1 KGHSH, CDR2 LQKENI. The chain's CDR3 is CASSPETGFTEAFF. CDR3 sequence (DNA): TGTGCCAGCTCACCAGAGACAGGGTTCACTGAAGCTTTCTTT.

V is TRBV7-9 and J is TRBJ2-2; 9 nucleotides align to TRBD1. From germline, CDR1 is SEHNR and CDR2 FQNEAQ (reference sequence). J lost 4 bases, V lost 6 bases, and 6 bases had no gene match. The CDR3 spans 15 residues. This CDR3 is CASRAGTGFTGELFF. For the CDR3, the DNA is TGTGCCAGCAGAGCCGGGACAGGGTTCACCGGGGAGCTGTTTTTT.

This clone is a singleton in its sample. The chain carries TRBV29-1 and TRBJ2-1; 12 positions match TRBD2. Germline V gives CDR1 SQVTM, CDR2 ANQGSEA. The CDR3 sequence is 14 residues long. The V gene end was trimmed by 4 bases and the J gene end by 8 bases; junction bases not matched to a gene: 6. The CDR3 loop reads CSVGGTSGWDEQFF. CDR3 bases: TGCAGCGTTGGTGGGACTAGCGGGTGGGATGAGCAGTTCTTC.

The gene calls are TRBV18 and TRBJ2-1; a possible D gene is TRBD2 (5 bases). Germline CDR1 is KGHSH and CDR2 is LQKENI. The V gene lost 6 bases and the J gene lost 3 bases, with 9 bases spanning the gap. This CDR3 has 13 amino acids. Here the CDR3 reads CASSEAVYNEQFF. The CDR3 nucleotides read TGTGCCAGCTCGGAGGCGGTCTACAATGAGCAGTTCTTC.

This clone was picked up one time. V usage is TRBV7-9 and J usage is TRBJ2-1, with D maybe TRBD1 (5 bases). Between the trimmed V and J ends, which lost 0 bases and 6 bases, there was a span of 12 bases. From germline, CDR1 is SEHNR and CDR2 FQNEAQ (reference sequence). The CDR3 spans 15 residues. The CDR3 DNA reads as TGTGCCAGCAGCTTAGCGCAGGGTTTGGCCAATGAGCAGTTCTTC. This gives the protein CASSLAQGLANEQFF.

The chain employs TRBV12-5 and TRBJ2-1; D gene uncertain. CDR3 size: 14 residues. Per the germline V gene, CDR1 is LGHNT and CDR2 is FRNRAP. The V end lost 2 bases, the J end lost 9 bases, and 14 bases lay between the germline ends. The CDR3: CASGLTTLHGEQFF. DNA of the CDR3: TGTGCTAGTGGTTTGACTACCCTCCACGGTGAGCAGTTCTTC.

J is TRBJ1-4 and V is TRBV29-1, with TRBD1 matching over 10 bases. Germline CDR1 SQVTM, CDR2 ANQGSEA. J lost 6 bases, V lost 7 bases, and 8 bases had no gene match. CDR3 length: 14 amino acids. CDR3 loop: CSGKDRGTHEKLFF. DNA of the CDR3: TGCAGCGGGAAGGACAGGGGGACTCATGAAAAACTGTTTTTT.